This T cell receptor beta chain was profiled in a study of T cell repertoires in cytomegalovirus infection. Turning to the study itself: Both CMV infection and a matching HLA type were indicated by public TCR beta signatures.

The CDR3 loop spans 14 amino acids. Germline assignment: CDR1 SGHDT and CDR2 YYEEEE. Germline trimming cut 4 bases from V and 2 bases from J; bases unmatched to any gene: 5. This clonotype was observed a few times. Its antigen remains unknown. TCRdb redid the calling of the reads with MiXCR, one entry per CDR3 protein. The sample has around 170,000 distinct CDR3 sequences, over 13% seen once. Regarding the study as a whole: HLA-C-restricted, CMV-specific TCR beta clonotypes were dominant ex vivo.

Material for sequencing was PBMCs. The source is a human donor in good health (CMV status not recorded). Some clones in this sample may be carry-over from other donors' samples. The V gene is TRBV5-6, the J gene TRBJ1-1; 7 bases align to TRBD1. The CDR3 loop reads CASSAQGVNTEAFF. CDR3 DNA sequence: TGTGCCAGCAGCGCCCAGGGGGTAAACACTGAAGCTTTCTTT.